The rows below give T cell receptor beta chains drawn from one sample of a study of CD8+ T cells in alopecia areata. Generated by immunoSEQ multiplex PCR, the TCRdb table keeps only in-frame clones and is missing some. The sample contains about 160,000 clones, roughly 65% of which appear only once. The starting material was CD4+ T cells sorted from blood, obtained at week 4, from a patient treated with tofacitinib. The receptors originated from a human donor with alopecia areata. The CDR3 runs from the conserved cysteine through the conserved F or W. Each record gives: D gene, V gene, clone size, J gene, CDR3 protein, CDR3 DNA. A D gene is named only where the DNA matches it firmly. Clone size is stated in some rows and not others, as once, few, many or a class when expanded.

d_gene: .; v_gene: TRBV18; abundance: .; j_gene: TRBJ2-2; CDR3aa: CASSPRTGELFF; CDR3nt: TGTGCCAGCTCACCTAGAACCGGGGAGCTGTTTTTT
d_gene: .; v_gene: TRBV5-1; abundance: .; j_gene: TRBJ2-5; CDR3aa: CASSLGPPQETQYF; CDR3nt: TGCGCCAGCAGCTTGGGCCCCCCCCAAGAGACCCAGTACTTC
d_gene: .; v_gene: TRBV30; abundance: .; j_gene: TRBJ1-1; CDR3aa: CAWRSGLMNTEAFF; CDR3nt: TGTGCCTGGCGCTCAGGGCTAATGAACACTGAAGCTTTCTTT
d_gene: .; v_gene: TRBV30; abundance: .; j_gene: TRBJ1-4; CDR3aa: CAWSRGTGYEKLFF; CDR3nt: TGTGCCTGGAGCCGGGGAACCGGGTACGAAAAACTGTTTTTT
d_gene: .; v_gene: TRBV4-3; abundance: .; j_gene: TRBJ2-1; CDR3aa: CASSQVTRQTTYNEQFF; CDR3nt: TGCGCCAGCAGCCAAGTCACTCGACAGACGACCTACAATGAGCAGTTCTTC
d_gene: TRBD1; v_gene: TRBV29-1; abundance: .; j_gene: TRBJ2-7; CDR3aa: CSAGQGVIGEQYF; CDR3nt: TGCAGCGCTGGACAGGGGGTAATCGGCGAGCAGTACTTC
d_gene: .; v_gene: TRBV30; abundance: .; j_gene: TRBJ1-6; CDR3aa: CAWSVLNSPLHF; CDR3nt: TGTGCCTGGAGTGTACTGAATTCACCCCTCCACTTT
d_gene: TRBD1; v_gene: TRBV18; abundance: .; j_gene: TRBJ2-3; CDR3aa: CASSPPGQGTDTQYF; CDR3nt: TGTGCCAGCTCACCGCCGGGACAGGGGACAGATACGCAGTATTTT
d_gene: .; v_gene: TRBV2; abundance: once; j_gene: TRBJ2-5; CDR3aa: CASSAGNWGETQYF; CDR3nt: TGTGCCAGCAGTGCTGGGAATTGGGGAGAGACCCAGTACTTC
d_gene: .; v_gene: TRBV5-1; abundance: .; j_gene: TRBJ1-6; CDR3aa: CASSAEGDSPLHF; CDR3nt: TGCGCCAGCAGCGCTGAAGGGGATTCACCCCTCCACTTT
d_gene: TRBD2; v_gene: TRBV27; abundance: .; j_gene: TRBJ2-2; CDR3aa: CASSPRWTSATGELFF; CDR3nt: TGTGCCAGCAGCCCTCGATGGACTAGCGCCACCGGGGAGCTGTTTTTT
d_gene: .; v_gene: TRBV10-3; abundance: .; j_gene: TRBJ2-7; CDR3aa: CAISDLDGVSYEQYF; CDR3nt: TGTGCCATCAGTGACCTGGACGGAGTCTCCTACGAGCAGTACTTC
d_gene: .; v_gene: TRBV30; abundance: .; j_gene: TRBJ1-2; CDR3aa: CAWTGDYGYTF; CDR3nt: TGTGCCTGGACAGGAGACTATGGCTACACCTTC
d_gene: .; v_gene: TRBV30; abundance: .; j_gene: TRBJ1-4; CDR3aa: CAGGREKLFF; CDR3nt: TGTGCCGGGGGGCGTGAAAAACTGTTTTTT
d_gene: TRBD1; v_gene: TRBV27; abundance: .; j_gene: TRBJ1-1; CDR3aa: CASRRQGRDTEAFF; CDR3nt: TGTGCCAGCAGGCGACAGGGGAGGGACACTGAAGCTTTCTTT
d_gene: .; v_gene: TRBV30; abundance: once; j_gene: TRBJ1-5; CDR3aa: CAWAQGGYSNQPQHF; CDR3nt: TGTGCCTGGGCCCAAGGAGGTTATAGCAATCAGCCCCAGCATTTT
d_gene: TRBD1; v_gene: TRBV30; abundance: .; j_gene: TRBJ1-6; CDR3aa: CARSDQGAGSPLHF; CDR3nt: TGTGCCCGGAGCGACCAGGGGGCAGGTTCACCCCTCCACTTT
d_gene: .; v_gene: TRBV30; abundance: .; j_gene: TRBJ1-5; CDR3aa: CAWSGSGNQPQHF; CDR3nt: TGTGCCTGGAGTGGCAGTGGCAATCAGCCCCAGCATTTT
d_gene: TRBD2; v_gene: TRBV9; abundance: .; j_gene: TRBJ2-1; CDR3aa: CASSSRRTSGVNNEQFF; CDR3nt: TGTGCCAGCAGCTCTAGGAGGACTAGCGGGGTGAACAATGAGCAGTTCTTC
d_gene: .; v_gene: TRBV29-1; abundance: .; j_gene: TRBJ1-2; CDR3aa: CSVRPLDVTYGYTF; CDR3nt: TGCAGCGTCAGGCCGCTCGACGTAACCTATGGCTACACCTTC
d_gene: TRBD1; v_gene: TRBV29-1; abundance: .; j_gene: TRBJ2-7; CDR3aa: CSVASARGQTYEQYF; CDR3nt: TGCAGCGTTGCTTCGGCCCGGGGACAGACCTACGAGCAGTACTTC
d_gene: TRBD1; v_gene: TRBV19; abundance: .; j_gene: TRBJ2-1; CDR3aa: CASSTPGQPFF; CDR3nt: TGTGCCAGTTCAACTCCGGGACAGCCATTCTTC
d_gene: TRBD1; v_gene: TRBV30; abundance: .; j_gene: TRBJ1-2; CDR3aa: CAWSVGQRRGYTF; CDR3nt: TGTGCCTGGAGTGTGGGACAGCGGCGAGGCTACACCTTC
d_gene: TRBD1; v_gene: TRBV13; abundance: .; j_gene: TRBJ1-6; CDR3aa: CASSRGTADRSPLHF; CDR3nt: TGTGCCAGCAGCCGTGGGACAGCAGATCGTTCACCCCTCCACTTT
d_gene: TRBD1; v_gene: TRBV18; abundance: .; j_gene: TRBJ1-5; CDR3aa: CASSPRTGALQPQHF; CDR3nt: TGTGCCAGCTCACCACGGACAGGGGCCTTGCAGCCCCAGCATTTT
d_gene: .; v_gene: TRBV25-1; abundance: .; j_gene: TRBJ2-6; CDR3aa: CASGGPGVSGANVLTF; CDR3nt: TGTGCCAGCGGGGGACCGGGCGTCTCTGGGGCCAACGTCCTGACTTTC
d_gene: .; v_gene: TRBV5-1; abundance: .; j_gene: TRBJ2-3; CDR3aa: CASSLGQASTDTQYF; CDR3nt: TGCGCCAGCAGCTTGGGGCAGGCTAGCACAGATACGCAGTATTTT
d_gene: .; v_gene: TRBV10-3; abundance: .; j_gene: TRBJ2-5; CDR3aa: CAIGAVGEETQYF; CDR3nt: TGTGCCATAGGGGCTGTGGGGGAAGAGACCCAGTACTTC
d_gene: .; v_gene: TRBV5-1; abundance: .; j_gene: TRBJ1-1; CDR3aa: CASSLSGSQTRNTEAFF; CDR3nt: TGCGCCAGCAGCTTGAGTGGCTCCCAGACGCGCAACACTGAAGCTTTCTTT
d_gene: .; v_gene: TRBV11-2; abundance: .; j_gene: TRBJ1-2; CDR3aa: CASSLGGYGYTF; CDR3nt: TGTGCCAGCAGCTTAGGTGGCTATGGCTACACCTTC
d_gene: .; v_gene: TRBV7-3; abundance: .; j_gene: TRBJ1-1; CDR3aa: CASSLLGNTEAFF; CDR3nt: TGTGCCAGCAGCCTCTTGGGGAACACTGAAGCTTTCTTT
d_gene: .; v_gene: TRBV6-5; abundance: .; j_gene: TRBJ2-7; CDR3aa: CASSYGGAGSYEQYF; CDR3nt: TGTGCCAGCAGTTACGGGGGGGCAGGGTCCTACGAGCAGTACTTC
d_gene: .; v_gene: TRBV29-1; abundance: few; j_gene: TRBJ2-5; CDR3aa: CSTLSAEGRETQYF; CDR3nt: TGCAGCACCCTTAGCGCGGAGGGGAGGGAGACCCAGTACTTC
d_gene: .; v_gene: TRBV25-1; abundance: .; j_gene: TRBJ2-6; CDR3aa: CASSDTYRAYGANVLTF; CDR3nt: TGTGCCAGCAGTGATACCTACAGGGCCTACGGGGCCAACGTCCTGACTTTC
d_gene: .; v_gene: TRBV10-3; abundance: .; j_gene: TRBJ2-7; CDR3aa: CAISGGVSYEQYF; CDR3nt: TGTGCCATCAGTGGGGGGGTGTCCTACGAGCAGTACTTC
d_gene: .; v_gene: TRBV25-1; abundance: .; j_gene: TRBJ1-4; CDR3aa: CASSELQGRGEKLFF; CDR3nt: TGTGCCAGCAGTGAATTACAGGGACGAGGGGAAAAACTGTTTTTT
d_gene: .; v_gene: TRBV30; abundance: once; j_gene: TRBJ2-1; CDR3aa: CAWSGAVEQFF; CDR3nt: TGTGCCTGGTCCGGGGCCGTAGAGCAGTTCTTC
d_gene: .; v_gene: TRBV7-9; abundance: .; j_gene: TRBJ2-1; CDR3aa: CASSIGQHNEQFF; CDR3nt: TGTGCCAGCAGCATCGGACAGCACAATGAGCAGTTCTTC
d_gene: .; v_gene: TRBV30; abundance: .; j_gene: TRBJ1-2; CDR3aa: CAWSVQPQGYTF; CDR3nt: TGTGCCTGGAGTGTGCAGCCTCAGGGCTACACCTTC
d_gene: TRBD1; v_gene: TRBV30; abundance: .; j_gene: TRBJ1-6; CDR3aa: CAWSLRQGMSPLHF; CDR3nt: TGTGCCTGGAGTCTACGACAGGGCATGTCACCCCTCCACTTT